This T cell receptor (beta chain) came from a study of blood T cells in healthy people across ages. Overall study: With template switching, about one barcoded beta molecule was captured per two T cells. Study outcomes and limitations: The recorded TCR beta diversity per million T cells decreased in a roughly linear manner with age. Naive and antigen-experienced cells were not separated, limiting conclusive comparison.

Concerning this clonotype itself: Its antigen is still unknown.

The V gene's germline CDR1 is LGHDT and CDR2 YNNKEL (reference sequence). The CDR3 runs to 16 residues. The ends lost 3 bases at V and 3 bases at J; junction bases unmatched: 7. Primers used in a second PCR of about 7 to 12 cycles were a sample-barcoded 5' primer and a J-beta primer mix. Each sample yielded at least 2.5 million CDR3-containing paired-end reads. TCRdb re-analysed the 5' RACE reads in MiXCR, keeping a single row per CDR3 protein. Seen here are about 640,000 distinct CDR3 sequences, around 54% observed once, and the top ten hold approximately 37%. The chain combines TRBV3-1 with TRBJ2-3; 9 bases fit TRBD2. The sample was blood. The clonotype originates from a man aged 55 to 69 in good health. DNA for the CDR3: TGTGCCAGCAGCCACAGAGCGGGGGGAAAGACAGATACGCAGTATTTT. Its protein is CASSHRAGGKTDTQYF.